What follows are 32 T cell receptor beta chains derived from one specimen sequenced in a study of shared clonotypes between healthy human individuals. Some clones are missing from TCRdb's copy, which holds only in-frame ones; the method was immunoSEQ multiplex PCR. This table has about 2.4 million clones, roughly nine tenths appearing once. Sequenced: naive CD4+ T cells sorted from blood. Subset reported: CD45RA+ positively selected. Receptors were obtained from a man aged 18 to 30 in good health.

The CDR3 region has the DNA TGTGCCTGGAGTGTCCACCCACGGGACTACGAGCAGTACTTC. The encoded protein is CAWSVHPRDYEQYF. The genes are TRBV30 and TRBJ2-7, with D perhaps TRBD2 (5 bases). Trimming left V 0 bases short and J 3 bases short, with 12 bases between. There are 14 residues in the CDR3. Germline CDR1 and CDR2: GTSNPN and SVGIG (reference sequence).

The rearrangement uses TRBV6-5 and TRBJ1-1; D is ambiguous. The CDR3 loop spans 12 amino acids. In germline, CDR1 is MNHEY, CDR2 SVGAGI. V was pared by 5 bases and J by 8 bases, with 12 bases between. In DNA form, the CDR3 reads TGTGCCAGCAGTGTCAATATGGGGGAAGCTTTCTTT. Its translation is CASSVNMGEAFF.

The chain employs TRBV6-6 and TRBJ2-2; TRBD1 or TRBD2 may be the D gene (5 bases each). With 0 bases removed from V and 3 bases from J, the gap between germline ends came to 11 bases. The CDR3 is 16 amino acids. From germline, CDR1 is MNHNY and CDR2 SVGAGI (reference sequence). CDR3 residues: CASSYSGRSHTGELFF. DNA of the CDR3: TGTGCCAGCAGTTACTCGGGACGGAGTCACACCGGGGAGCTGTTTTTT.

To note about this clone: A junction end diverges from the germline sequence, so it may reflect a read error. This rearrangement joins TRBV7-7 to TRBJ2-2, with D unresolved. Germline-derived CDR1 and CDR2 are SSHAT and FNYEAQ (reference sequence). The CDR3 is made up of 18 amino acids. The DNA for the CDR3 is TGTGCTAGCAGCCCTAGTCCGGGTCAGGACCCACGGTCCGGGGAGCTGTTTTTT. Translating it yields CASSPSPGQDPRSGELFF.

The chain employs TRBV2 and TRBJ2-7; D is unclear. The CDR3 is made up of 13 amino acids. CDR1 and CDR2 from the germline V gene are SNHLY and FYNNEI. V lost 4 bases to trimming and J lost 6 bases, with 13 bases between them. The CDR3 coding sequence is TGTGCCAGCAGTGTGAACACCGCAGGCGAGCAGTACTTC. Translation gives CASSVNTAGEQYF.

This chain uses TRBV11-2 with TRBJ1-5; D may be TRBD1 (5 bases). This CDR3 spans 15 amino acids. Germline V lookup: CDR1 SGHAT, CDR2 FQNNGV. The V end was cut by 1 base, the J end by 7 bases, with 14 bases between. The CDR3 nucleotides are TGTGCCAGCAGCTTAGGGGAGGCAGGGAGGCAGCCCCAGCATTTT. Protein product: CASSLGEAGRQPQHF.

In DNA, the CDR3 is TGCGCCAGCAGTTTCGACAGCCGCTCTGGAAACACCATATATTTT. Its protein is CASSFDSRSGNTIYF. This chain connects TRBV5-1 to TRBJ1-3, with TRBD1 as a possible D gene (5 bases). V was pared by 5 bases and J by 0 bases, with 12 bases between. The CDR3 sequence is 15 residues long. Germline values: CDR1 SGHRS, CDR2 YFSETQ. The full variable domain, its missing parts supplied by reference TRBV5-1 and TRBJ1-3, is KAGVTQTPRYLIKTRGQQVTLSCSPISGHRSVSWYQQTPGQGLQFLFEYFSETQRNKGNFPGRFSGRQFSNSRSEMNVSTLELGDSALYLCASSFDSRSGNTIYFGEGSWLTVV.

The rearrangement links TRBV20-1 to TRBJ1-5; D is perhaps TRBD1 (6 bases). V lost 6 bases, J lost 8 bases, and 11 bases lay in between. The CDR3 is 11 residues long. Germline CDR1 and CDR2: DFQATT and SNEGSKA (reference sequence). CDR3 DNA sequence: TGCAGTGCCACCGAGGGGGAGCCCCAGCATTTT. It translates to CSATEGEPQHF.

As DNA, the CDR3 is TGTGCCAGCAGCCCCCTAGATGGGGAGGGGACTGAAGCTTTCTTT. It yields the protein CASSPLDGEGTEAFF. The chain has TRBV14 and TRBJ1-1; D possibly corresponds to TRBD1 (5 bases). The CDR3 sequence is 15 residues long. The ends were cut back, 4 bases at V and 5 bases at J, with 17 bases in the middle. The germline CDR1 and CDR2 sequences are SGHDN and FVKESK.

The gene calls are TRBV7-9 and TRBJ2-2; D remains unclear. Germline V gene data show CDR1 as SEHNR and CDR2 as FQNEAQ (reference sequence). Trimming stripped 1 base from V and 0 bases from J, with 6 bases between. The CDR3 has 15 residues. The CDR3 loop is CASSLDLANTGELFF. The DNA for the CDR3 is TGTGCCAGCAGCTTAGACCTCGCGAACACCGGGGAGCTGTTTTTT.

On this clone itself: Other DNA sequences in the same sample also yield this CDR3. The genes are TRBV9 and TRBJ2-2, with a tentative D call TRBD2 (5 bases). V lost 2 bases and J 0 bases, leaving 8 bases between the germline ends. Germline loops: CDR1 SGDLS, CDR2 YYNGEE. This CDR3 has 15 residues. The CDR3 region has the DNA TGTGCCAGCAGCGTCAAGGGAGCGAACACCGGGGAGCTGTTTTTT. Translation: CASSVKGANTGELFF.

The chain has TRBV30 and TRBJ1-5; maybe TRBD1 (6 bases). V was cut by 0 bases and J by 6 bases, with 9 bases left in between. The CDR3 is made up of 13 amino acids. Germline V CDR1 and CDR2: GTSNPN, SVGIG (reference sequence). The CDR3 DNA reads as TGTGCCTGGAGTGTGGGGGGCCGTCAGCCCCAGCATTTT. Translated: CAWSVGGRQPQHF.

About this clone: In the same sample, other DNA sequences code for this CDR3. The CDR3 spells CAISEGAQETQYF. In DNA, the CDR3 is TGTGCCATCAGTGAGGGGGCCCAAGAGACCCAGTACTTC. This chain links TRBV10-3 with TRBJ2-5; maybe TRBD1 (5 bases). There are 13 residues in the CDR3. V lost 2 bases to trimming and J lost 1 base, with 5 bases between them. The germline gives CDR1 ENHRY, CDR2 SYGVKD.

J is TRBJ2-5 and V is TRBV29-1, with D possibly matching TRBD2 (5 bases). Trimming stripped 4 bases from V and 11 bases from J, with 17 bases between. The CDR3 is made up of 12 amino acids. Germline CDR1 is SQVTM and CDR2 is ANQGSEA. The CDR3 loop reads CSVAWGSWEQYF. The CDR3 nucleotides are TGCAGCGTTGCGTGGGGATCTTGGGAGCAGTACTTC. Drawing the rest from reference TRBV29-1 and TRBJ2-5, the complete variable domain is SAVISQKPSRDICQRGTSLTIQCQVDSQVTMMFWYRQQPGQSLTLIATANQGSEATYESGFVIDKFPISRPNLTFSTLTVSNMSPEDSSIYLCSVAWGSWEQYFGPGTRLLVL.

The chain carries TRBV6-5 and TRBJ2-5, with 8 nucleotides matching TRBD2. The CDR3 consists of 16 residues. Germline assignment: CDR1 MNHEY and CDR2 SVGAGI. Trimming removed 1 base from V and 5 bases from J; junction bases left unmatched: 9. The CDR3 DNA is TGTGCCAGCAGTTACTTATCAGCGGGGGCCAGGGAGACCCAGTACTTC. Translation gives CASSYLSAGARETQYF.

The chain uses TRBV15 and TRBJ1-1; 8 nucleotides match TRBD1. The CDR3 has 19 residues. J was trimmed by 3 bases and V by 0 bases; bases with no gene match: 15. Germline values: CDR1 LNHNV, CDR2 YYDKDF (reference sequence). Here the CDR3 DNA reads TGTGCCACCAGCAGAGATAATCGGGCAGGGGGCTTTCTGGACACTGAAGCTTTCTTT. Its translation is CATSRDNRAGGFLDTEAFF.

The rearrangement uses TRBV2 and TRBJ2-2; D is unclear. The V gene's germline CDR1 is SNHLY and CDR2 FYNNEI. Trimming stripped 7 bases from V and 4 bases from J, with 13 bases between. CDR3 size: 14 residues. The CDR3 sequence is CASKDKVVTGELFF. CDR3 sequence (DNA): TGTGCCAGCAAGGATAAGGTAGTCACCGGGGAGCTGTTTTTT.

The CDR3 DNA reads as TGTGCCAGCAGCCCCCCCAGTTCCTACAATGAGCAGTTCTTC. It yields the protein CASSPPSSYNEQFF. This sequence joins TRBV4-2 and TRBJ2-1, with D unresolved. In germline, CDR1 is LGHNA, CDR2 YNFKEQ. CDR3 length: 14 residues. Trimming took 4 bases from V and 1 from J, leaving 8 bases between them.

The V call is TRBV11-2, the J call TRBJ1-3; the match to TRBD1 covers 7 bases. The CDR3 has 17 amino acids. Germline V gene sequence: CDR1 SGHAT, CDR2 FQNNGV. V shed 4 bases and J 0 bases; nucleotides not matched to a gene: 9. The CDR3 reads CASSSIGTVLSGNTIYF. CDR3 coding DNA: TGTGCCAGCAGCTCGATTGGGACAGTTCTCTCTGGAAACACCATATATTTT.

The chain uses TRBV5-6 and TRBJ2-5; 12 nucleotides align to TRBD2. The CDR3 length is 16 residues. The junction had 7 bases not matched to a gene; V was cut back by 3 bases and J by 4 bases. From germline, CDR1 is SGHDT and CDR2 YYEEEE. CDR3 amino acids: CASSSSGGALAETQYF. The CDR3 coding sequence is TGTGCCAGCAGCTCTAGCGGGGGGGCTCTGGCAGAGACCCAGTACTTC.

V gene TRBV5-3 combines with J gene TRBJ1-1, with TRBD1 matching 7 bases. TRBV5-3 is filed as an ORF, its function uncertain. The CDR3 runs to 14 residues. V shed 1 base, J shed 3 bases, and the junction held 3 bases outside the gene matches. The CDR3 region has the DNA TGTGCCAGAAGCTTGCAGGGGGGCCACACTGAAGCTTTCTTT. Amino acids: CARSLQGGHTEAFF.

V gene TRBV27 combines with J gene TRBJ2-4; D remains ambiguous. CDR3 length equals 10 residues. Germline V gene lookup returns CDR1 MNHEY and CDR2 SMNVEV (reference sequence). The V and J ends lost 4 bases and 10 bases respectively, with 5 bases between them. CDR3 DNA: TGTGCCAGCAGTTCCCCAATTCAGTACTTC. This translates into CASSSPIQYF.

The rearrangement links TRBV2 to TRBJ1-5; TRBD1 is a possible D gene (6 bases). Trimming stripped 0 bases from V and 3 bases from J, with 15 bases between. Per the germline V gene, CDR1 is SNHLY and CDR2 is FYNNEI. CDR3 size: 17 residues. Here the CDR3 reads CASSEAGTGRSNQPQHF. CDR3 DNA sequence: TGTGCCAGCAGTGAAGCCGGAACAGGGCGGTCCAATCAGCCCCAGCATTTT.

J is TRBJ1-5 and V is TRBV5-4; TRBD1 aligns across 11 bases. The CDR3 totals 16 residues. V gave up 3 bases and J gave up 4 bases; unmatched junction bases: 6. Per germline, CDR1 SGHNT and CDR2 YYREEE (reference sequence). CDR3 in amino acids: CASSSSGQGANQPQHF. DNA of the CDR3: TGTGCCAGCAGCTCCTCAGGACAGGGGGCAAATCAGCCCCAGCATTTT.

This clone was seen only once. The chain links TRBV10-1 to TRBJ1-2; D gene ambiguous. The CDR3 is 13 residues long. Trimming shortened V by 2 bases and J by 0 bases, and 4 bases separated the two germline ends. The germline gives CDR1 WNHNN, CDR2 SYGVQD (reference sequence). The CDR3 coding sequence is TGCGCCAGCAGTGAGAATGCTAACTATGGCTACACCTTC. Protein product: CASSENANYGYTF.

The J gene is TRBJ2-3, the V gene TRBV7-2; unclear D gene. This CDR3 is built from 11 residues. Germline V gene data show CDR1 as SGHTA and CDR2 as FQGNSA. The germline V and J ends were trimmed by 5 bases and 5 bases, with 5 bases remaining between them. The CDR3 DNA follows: TGTGCCAGCAGCATCCTAGATACGCAGTATTTT. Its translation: CASSILDTQYF.

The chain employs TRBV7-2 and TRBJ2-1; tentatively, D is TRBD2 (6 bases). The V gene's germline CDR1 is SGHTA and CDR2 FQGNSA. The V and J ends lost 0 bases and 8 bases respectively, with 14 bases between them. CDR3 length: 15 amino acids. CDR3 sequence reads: CASSLAGAGWYEQFF. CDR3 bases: TGTGCCAGCAGCTTAGCAGGGGCGGGGTGGTATGAGCAGTTCTTC.

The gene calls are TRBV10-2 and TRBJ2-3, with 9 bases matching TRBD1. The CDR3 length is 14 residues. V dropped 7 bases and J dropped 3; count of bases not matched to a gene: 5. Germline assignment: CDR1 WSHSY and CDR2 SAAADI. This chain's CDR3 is CASKAGTGTDTQYF. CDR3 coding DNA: TGCGCCAGCAAGGCTGGGACAGGGACAGATACGCAGTATTTT.

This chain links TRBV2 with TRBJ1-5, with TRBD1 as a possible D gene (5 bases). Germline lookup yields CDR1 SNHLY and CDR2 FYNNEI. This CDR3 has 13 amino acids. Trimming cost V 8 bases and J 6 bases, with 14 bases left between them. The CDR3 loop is CASHEGFGQPQHF. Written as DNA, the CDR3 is TGTGCCAGCCACGAGGGGTTCGGTCAGCCCCAGCATTTT.

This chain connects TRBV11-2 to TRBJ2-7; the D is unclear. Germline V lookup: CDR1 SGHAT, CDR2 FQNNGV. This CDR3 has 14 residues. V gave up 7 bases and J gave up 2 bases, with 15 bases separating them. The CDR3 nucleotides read TGTGCCAGCACCCCGTCCCCAGTCGCCTACGAGCAGTACTTC. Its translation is CASTPSPVAYEQYF. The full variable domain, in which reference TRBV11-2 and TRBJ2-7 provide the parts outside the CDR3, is EAGVAQSPRYKIIEKRQSVAFWCNPISGHATLYWYQQILGQGPKLLIQFQNNGVVDDSQLPKDRFSAERLKGVDSTLKIQPAKLEDSAVYLCASTPSPVAYEQYFGPGTRLTVT.

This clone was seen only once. This CDR3 is CASSLDSGVTGELFF. The CDR3 DNA is TGTGCCAGCAGCTTGGATTCAGGGGTTACCGGGGAGCTGTTTTTT. The chain combines TRBV7-2 with TRBJ2-2; tentatively, D is TRBD1 (6 bases). Germline V gives CDR1 SGHTA, CDR2 FQGNSA. CDR3 length: 15 residues. V gave up 3 bases and J gave up 5 bases, with 13 bases separating them.

CDR3 bases: TGTGCCAGCAGTGAATCGGAGGGTGGGGGAGTTTCACCCCTCCACTTT. Its translation: CASSESEGGGVSPLHF. The chain combines TRBV2 with TRBJ1-6, with TRBD1 as a possible D gene (5 bases). CDR3 size: 16 residues. V was trimmed by 2 bases and J by 9 bases, leaving 17 bases between them. The germline V gene has CDR1 SNHLY and CDR2 FYNNEI. The full variable domain, its missing parts supplied by reference TRBV2 and TRBJ1-6, is EPEVTQTPSHQVTQMGQEVILRCVPISNHLYFYWYRQILGQKVEFLVSFYNNEISEKSEIFDDQFSVERPDGSNFTLKIRSTKLEDSAMYFCASSESEGGGVSPLHFGNGTRLTVT.